This passage covers 4 T cell receptor beta chains from one sample sequenced in a study of blood T cells in healthy people across ages. Sample-barcoded 5' priming and a J-beta primer mix drove a second PCR of 7 to 11 cycles. TCRdb re-analysed the 5' RACE reads in MiXCR, keeping a single row per CDR3 protein. The sample carries some 900,000 distinct CDR3 sequences, around 26% recorded once. The sequenced sample consisted of blood. These TCRs come from a woman of 80 years or more in good health.

The gene calls are TRBV19 and TRBJ2-4; D possibly corresponds to TRBD2 (5 bases). The CDR3 is 16 amino acids. V lost 6 bases and J lost 1, with 16 bases in between. Germline loops: CDR1 LNHDA, CDR2 SQIVND (reference sequence). This CDR3 is CASSTPLRRAKNIQYF. The CDR3 coding sequence is TGTGCCAGTAGCACCCCCTTGAGGAGGGCCAAAAACATTCAGTACTTC.

This clonotype appeared many times. The chain joins TRBV20-1 to TRBJ2-7, with D maybe TRBD1 (6 bases). CDR1 is DFQATT, CDR2 SNEGSKA, per germline (reference sequence). With 1 base removed from V and 2 bases from J, the gap between germline ends came to 12 bases. The CDR3 consists of 14 residues. DNA of the CDR3: TGCAGTGCTAGAGCCCCCCGACAGGCCTACGAGCAGTACTTC. Translated: CSARAPRQAYEQYF.

This clonotype was detected a few times. A read error is possible here, since a much larger clone lies one base away. This rearrangement joins TRBV24-1 to TRBJ2-1, with D perhaps matching TRBD1 or TRBD2 (6 bases each). Germline V CDR1 and CDR2: KGHDR, SFDVKD. The CDR3 is made up of 15 amino acids. The CDR3 is CATSALGAGEDEQFF. The CDR3, as DNA: TGTGCCACCAGTGCTTTGGGCGCAGGGGAGGATGAGCAGTTCTTC.

This clonotype came up many times. The rearrangement uses TRBV18 and TRBJ2-7; D unclear. The CDR3 is made up of 14 amino acids. Trimming shortened V by 3 bases and J by 1 base, and 10 bases separated the two germline ends. Germline V gives CDR1 KGHSH, CDR2 LQKENI. The CDR3 region is CASSPATRSYEQYF. The CDR3 DNA reads as TGTGCCAGCTCACCTGCCACGAGGTCCTACGAGCAGTACTTC.